A single sample gave rise to the 27 T cell receptor beta chains below, sequenced in a study of T-cell memory formation after mild COVID-19. TCRdb called the 5' RACE reads again in MiXCR, with one record for every CDR3 protein. Of about 250,000 distinct CDR3 sequences in the sample, roughly 18% are singletons; the top ten hold roughly 24%. Sequenced: PBMCs or a T cell subset sorted from them (not recorded which). The receptors come from a man younger than 35 who had mild COVID-19 (a few samples of this study predate the infection). Cell type and time point are not known.

V is TRBV15 and J is TRBJ2-7, with D possibly TRBD1 on 5 matching bases. Germline V gene data show CDR1 as LNHNV and CDR2 as YYDKDF (reference sequence). This CDR3 region has 14 residues. V gave up 1 base and J gave up 6 bases, with 13 bases separating them. CDR3 nucleotide sequence: TGTGCCACCAGCAGAGGAGGCAGGGCCGGCGAGCAGTACTTC. It translates to CATSRGGRAGEQYF.

The chain is built from TRBV7-2 and TRBJ2-3, with 7 bases identical to TRBD1. This CDR3 region has 21 residues. Germline loops: CDR1 SGHTA, CDR2 FQGNSA. The V gene end was trimmed by 5 bases and the J gene end by 0 bases; junction bases not matched to a gene: 23. CDR3 DNA sequence: TGTGCCAGCAGCCATACGCCCGGGACAGAGCGACTCCGAGCTAGCACAGATACGCAGTATTTT. It is translated as CASSHTPGTERLRASTDTQYF. Full variable domain (missing parts from reference TRBV7-2 and TRBJ2-3): GAGVSQSPSNKVTEKGKDVELRCDPISGHTALYWYRQSLGQGLEFLIYFQGNSAPDKSGLPSDRFSAERTGGSVSTLTIQRTQQEDSAVYLCASSHTPGTERLRASTDTQYFGPGTRLTVL.

This clonotype was detected only a few times. The chain recombines TRBV11-2 with TRBJ2-1, with 7 bases aligning to TRBD1. The CDR3 contains 16 residues. From germline, CDR1 is SGHAT and CDR2 FQNNGV. V shed 4 bases, J shed 3 bases, and the junction held 9 bases outside the gene matches. DNA of the CDR3: TGTGCCAGCAGCTCCCGGACAGGCCCCAGCTACAATGAGCAGTTCTTC. Residues: CASSSRTGPSYNEQFF.

The sample holds a few counts of this clonotype. The chain couples TRBV6-2 or TRBV6-3 to TRBJ1-1, with D hard to call. The CDR3 runs to 16 residues. Deletions cut 4 bases from V and 2 bases from J, with 17 bases between. The V gene's germline CDR1 is MNHEY and CDR2 SVGEGT. The CDR3, as DNA: TGTGCCAGCAGTTTCGGACTCCGCGGGCTTAACACTGAAGCTTTCTTT. This gives the protein CASSFGLRGLNTEAFF.

The rearrangement joins TRBV4-1 to TRBJ2-3; D remains ambiguous. V was cut by 0 bases and J by 0 bases, with 1 base left in between. This CDR3 has 13 residues. Germline loops: CDR1 MGHRA, CDR2 YSYEKL. CDR3: CASSQESTDTQYF. Here the CDR3 DNA reads TGCGCCAGCAGCCAAGAGAGCACAGATACGCAGTATTTT.

This clonotype occurred a few times. CDR3 DNA sequence: TGTGCCAGCAGGACCCAGACAGGGGTCGGCACTGAAGCTTTCTTT. Protein: CASRTQTGVGTEAFF. This chain joins TRBV6-5 and TRBJ1-1, with 8 nucleotides matching TRBD1. With V trimmed by 6 bases and J by 4 bases, 10 bases remained unmatched. Germline lookup yields CDR1 MNHEY and CDR2 SVGAGI. CDR3 length equals 15 residues.

In this sample, this clonotype turned up a few times. The gene calls are TRBV12-3 or TRBV12-4 and TRBJ2-2; a possible D gene is TRBD1 (8 bases). Trimming shortened V by 7 bases and J by 4 bases, and 16 bases separated the two germline ends. The CDR3 totals 15 residues. CDR3 in DNA: TGTGCCAGCACCTTACAGGGGGGGATCACCGGGGAGCTGTTTTTT. As protein: CASTLQGGITGELFF.

The J gene is TRBJ2-5, the V gene TRBV7-2, with TRBD1 matching over 11 bases. Germline CDR1 is SGHTA and CDR2 is FQGNSA. The J segment lost 4 bases and the V segment lost 2 bases, leaving 3 bases of the junction unmatched. The CDR3 covers 15 residues. CDR3 residues: CASSLTGTGGETQYF. As DNA, the CDR3 is TGTGCCAGCAGCTTAACCGGGACAGGGGGAGAGACCCAGTACTTC.

This clonotype was counted a few times. The V call is TRBV6-1, the J call TRBJ2-3, with D uncertain. Germline CDR1 MNHNS, CDR2 SASEGT. This CDR3 is built from 15 residues. With 4 bases removed from V and 3 bases from J, the gap between germline ends came to 14 bases. The CDR3 DNA reads TGTGCCAGCAGTGGTGAAGGTATTCGGACAGATACGCAGTATTTT. Translating gives CASSGEGIRTDTQYF.

This clonotype was counted a few times. The chain has TRBV5-6 and TRBJ1-2; no definite D call. This CDR3 spans 11 amino acids. V was shortened by 4 bases and J by 12 bases, with 13 bases between the two germline ends. Germline V gene lookup returns CDR1 SGHDT and CDR2 YYEEEE. As DNA, the CDR3 is TGTGCCAGCAGCCATGAAGGACGACACACCTTC. Protein sequence: CASSHEGRHTF.

The table lists this clonotype with a few counts. Compared with germline, one end of the junction differs, possibly owing to a read error. The V call is TRBV27, the J call TRBJ2-1; 7 positions agree with TRBD2. This CDR3 contains 13 residues. Per germline, CDR1 MNHEY and CDR2 SMNVEV (reference sequence). The CDR3: CASSSSAGTTWVF. CDR3 in DNA: TGTGCCAGCAGTTCGTCCGCCGGGACTACTTGGGTCTTC.

In its sample, this clonotype was seen a few times. This chain links TRBV2 with TRBJ1-2, with D perhaps TRBD1 (5 bases). CDR3 length: 14 residues. Germline V lookup: CDR1 SNHLY, CDR2 FYNNEI. V was clipped by 7 bases and J by 4 bases, with 16 bases between them. DNA of the CDR3: TGTGCCAGCAAAGTGGCGGCAGGGTCCTATGGCTACACCTTC. Translation: CASKVAAGSYGYTF.

This clonotype was seen more than once but under ten times. For the CDR3, the DNA is TGCGCCAGCAGGAGACTAGCGGGGATTTTCACAGATACGCAGTATTTT. Translated, it gives CASRRLAGIFTDTQYF. This chain connects TRBV5-1 to TRBJ2-3; TRBD2 agrees at 11 bases. Germline-derived CDR1 and CDR2 are SGHRS and YFSETQ. J lost 2 bases, V lost 5 bases, and 7 bases had no gene match. The CDR3 covers 16 residues.

This clonotype was seen more than once but under ten times. The chain couples TRBV7-6 to TRBJ2-1, with 14 bases that match TRBD2. Germline lookup yields CDR1 SGHVS and CDR2 FNYEAQ. The CDR3 has 16 residues. Trimming at V came to 5 bases and at J to 10 bases, leaving 10 bases not matched to a gene. CDR3 region: CASSLLTSGGAREQFF. Here the CDR3 DNA reads TGTGCCAGCAGCCTCCTGACTAGCGGGGGGGCCCGGGAGCAGTTCTTC.

This clonotype appeared a few times. The J gene is TRBJ1-2, the V gene TRBV30; weak D call: TRBD1 (6 bases). The CDR3 totals 14 residues. V was pared by 4 bases and J by 1 base, with 13 bases between. Germline values: CDR1 GTSNPN, CDR2 SVGIG (reference sequence). The CDR3, as DNA: TGTGCCTGGATGTGGGGGCCGAATAACTATGGCTACACCTTC. Its translation: CAWMWGPNNYGYTF.

This clonotype has a handful of counts. The chain carries TRBV24-1 and TRBJ2-3; 8 positions match TRBD1. Germline lookup yields CDR1 KGHDR and CDR2 SFDVKD. The CDR3 spans 15 residues. Unmatched junction bases numbered 7, after V lost 5 bases and J lost 4 bases. CDR3 amino acids: CATSGNRGSADTQYF. The CDR3 DNA sequence: TGTGCCACCAGTGGGAACAGGGGGTCAGCAGATACGCAGTATTTT.

This clonotype was observed at least ten times. This chain joins TRBV20-1 and TRBJ2-4, with 7 bases aligning to TRBD1. Germline CDR1 is DFQATT and CDR2 is SNEGSKA (reference sequence). V shed 3 bases, J shed 0 bases, and the junction held 14 bases outside the gene matches. The CDR3 consists of 18 residues. The CDR3 sequence: CSASSPGQKTIAKNIQYF. CDR3 DNA sequence: TGCAGTGCTAGCTCTCCGGGACAGAAGACTATAGCCAAAAACATTCAGTACTTC.

The chain recombines TRBV20-1 with TRBJ2-1; perhaps TRBD1 as D (6 bases). The CDR3 loop spans 13 amino acids. The germline V gene has CDR1 DFQATT and CDR2 SNEGSKA (reference sequence). Trimming removed 8 bases from V and 3 bases from J, with 14 bases in between. The CDR3 loop is CSPSWTDYNEQFF. The CDR3 DNA reads as TGCAGTCCCTCTTGGACAGACTACAATGAGCAGTTCTTC.

This clonotype was picked up many times. The chain carries TRBV6-2 or TRBV6-3 and TRBJ2-6, with D uncertain. Trimming removed 6 bases from V and 0 bases from J, with 3 bases in between. This CDR3 region has 13 residues. CDR1 is MNHEY, CDR2 SVGEGT, per germline. The CDR3 DNA reads as TGTGCCAGCAGAGGCTCTGGGGCCAACGTCCTGACTTTC. This sequence encodes CASRGSGANVLTF.

This chain links TRBV12-3 or TRBV12-4 with TRBJ2-3; the match to TRBD2 covers 7 bases. V gave up 7 bases and J gave up 2 bases; unmatched junction bases: 3. The CDR3 is 13 residues long. The DNA of the CDR3 is TGTGCCAGCAAGGCGGGGGACACAGATACGCAGTATTTT. It encodes CASKAGDTDTQYF.

This clonotype was counted between two and nine times. This chain joins TRBV27 and TRBJ2-5; D is perhaps TRBD1 or TRBD2 (6 bases each). This CDR3 has 19 amino acids. Germline V gene lookup returns CDR1 MNHEY and CDR2 SMNVEV (reference sequence). V was shortened by 5 bases and J by 4 bases, with 29 bases between the two germline ends. In DNA, the CDR3 is TGTGCCAGCAGTGTACATCCGTGGCCGGGTCGCAAGGGGGGAGAGACCCAGTACTTC. It specifies CASSVHPWPGRKGGETQYF.

This clonotype was counted only a few times. This chain connects TRBV7-9 to TRBJ2-7; the D gene could be TRBD1 or TRBD2 (5 bases each). Trimming removed 5 bases at V and 4 bases at J, with 21 bases between. The CDR3 is made up of 16 amino acids. CDR1 and CDR2 from the germline V gene are SEHNR and FQNEAQ (reference sequence). Here the CDR3 reads CASSPAWGYFQYEQYF. DNA for the CDR3: TGTGCCAGCAGCCCGGCGTGGGGGTATTTCCAATACGAGCAGTACTTC. The whole variable domain, remainder taken from reference TRBV7-9 and TRBJ2-7, is DTGVSQNPRHKITKRGQNVTFRCDPISEHNRLYWYRQTLGQGPEFLTYFQNEAQLEKSRLLSDRFSAERPKGSFSTLEIQRTEQGDSAMYLCASSPAWGYFQYEQYFGPGTRLTVT.

The rearrangement joins TRBV7-9 to TRBJ1-3; no clear D gene. The ends were cut back, 1 base at V and 0 bases at J, with 19 bases in the middle. Germline-derived CDR1 and CDR2 are SEHNR and FQNEAQ (reference sequence). The CDR3 consists of 19 residues. The CDR3 DNA is TGTGCCAGCAGCTTAGATCCCCTCGGACGTCGAAGCTCTGGAAACACCATATATTTT. This gives the protein CASSLDPLGRRSSGNTIYF.

This clonotype was counted only a few times. The chain couples TRBV14 to TRBJ2-2; a possible D gene is TRBD2 (5 bases). V lost 6 bases and J lost 0, with 14 bases in between. There are 16 residues in the CDR3. Germline V gives CDR1 SGHDN, CDR2 FVKESK. The CDR3 DNA reads TGTGCCAGCAGTCTGTATCGAGGGACGAACACCGGGGAGCTGTTTTTT. Encoded protein: CASSLYRGTNTGELFF.

The V gene is TRBV19, the J gene TRBJ2-1; 8 bases are shared with TRBD2. Germline V CDR1 and CDR2: LNHDA, SQIVND (reference sequence). Losses at the gene ends were 1 base for V and 10 bases for J; bases not matched to a gene: 6. The CDR3 has 14 amino acids. The CDR3 sequence: CASSIVGGAGEQFF. Here the CDR3 DNA reads TGTGCCAGTAGTATAGTCGGGGGGGCTGGGGAGCAGTTCTTC.

The table lists this clonotype with a few counts. The rearrangement links TRBV4-1 to TRBJ1-6; D call uncertain. The CDR3 sequence is 15 residues long. Trimming removed 1 base from V and 9 bases from J, with 13 bases in between. Germline V gives CDR1 MGHRA, CDR2 YSYEKL. The DNA of the CDR3 is TGCGCCAGCAGCCAAGGGCCCCTAAACAGTTCACCCCTCCACTTT. Residues: CASSQGPLNSSPLHF.

This clonotype has a handful of counts. This rearrangement joins TRBV6-5 to TRBJ2-4; D call uncertain. V was clipped by 0 bases and J by 6 bases, with 15 bases between them. The V gene's germline CDR1 is MNHEY and CDR2 SVGAGI. The CDR3 loop spans 16 amino acids. The CDR3 loop is CASSYSAASRVNIQYF. Written as DNA, the CDR3 is TGTGCCAGCAGTTACTCGGCAGCCTCAAGAGTAAACATTCAGTACTTC.